The source of this T cell receptor beta chain is a study of T cell repertoires in cytomegalovirus infection (dated by TCRdb to between 2018 and 2021). About the full investigation: The HLA type of each donor mattered for the analysis, because public TCR beta signatures pointed to carriage of CMV infection along with the matching HLA type. Overall study outcomes, separate from this receptor: The ex vivo response was dominated by HLA-C-restricted CMV-specific TCR beta clonotypes, which also provided the single most frequent clonotype in two of eight donors. Carriers of CMV infection plus the relevant HLA type were discriminated by the cumulative frequency of public TCR beta family members in the study cohort and in an independent roughly 340-donor cohort.

The CDR3 starts with the cysteine, ends with the phenylalanine, and has 15 residues. Just the 45-base CDR3 DNA is kept, in frame starting at base 1. Based on the germline V gene, the CDR1 and CDR2 sequences are MGHRA and YSYEKL. The V and J ends are trimmed by 5 bases and 0 bases, leaving 11 bases between them. Sequenced using an Illumina HiSeq 1500. The public sequencing data were trimmed at Q25 with fastp and processed into clonotypes with MiXCR by TCRdb, which kept only in-frame beta chains. CDR3 protein sequences are deduplicated, and each keeps its most common genes and DNA. The sample contains around 290,000 distinct CDR3 sequences, 20% to 30% of them found a single time. About 15% of the sample is held by the ten biggest clonotypes. A remark on this clonotype: The antigen it binds to is not known. Nothing much larger sits one base from this clone, and base qualities are not available.

The sequencing sample was made of PBMCs. Rearrangement joined TRBV4-1 to TRBJ2-1; TRBD1 could be the D gene, as 6 bases match. This clonotype was sampled from a human donor in good health (CMV status not recorded). Some clones in this sample may be carry-over from other donors' samples. The encoded CDR3 is CASSGRDNSYNEQFF. The DNA reads TGCGCCAGCAGCGGCCGGGACAACTCCTACAATGAGCAGTTCTTC.